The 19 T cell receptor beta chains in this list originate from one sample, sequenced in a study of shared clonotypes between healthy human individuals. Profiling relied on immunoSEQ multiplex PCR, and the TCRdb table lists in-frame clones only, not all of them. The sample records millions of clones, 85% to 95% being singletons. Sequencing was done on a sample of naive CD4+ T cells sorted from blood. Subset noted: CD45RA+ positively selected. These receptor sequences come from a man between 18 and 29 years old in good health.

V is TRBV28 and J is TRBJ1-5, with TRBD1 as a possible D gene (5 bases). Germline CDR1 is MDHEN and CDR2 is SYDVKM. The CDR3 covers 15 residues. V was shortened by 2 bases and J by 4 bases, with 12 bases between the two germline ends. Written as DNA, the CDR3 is TGTGCCAGCAGTTTAAATCGGGGGTCAAATCAGCCCCAGCATTTT. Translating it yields CASSLNRGSNQPQHF.

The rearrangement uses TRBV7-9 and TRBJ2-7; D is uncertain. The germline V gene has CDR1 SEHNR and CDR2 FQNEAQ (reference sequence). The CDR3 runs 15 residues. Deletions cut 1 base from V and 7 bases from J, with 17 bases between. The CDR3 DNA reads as TGTGCCAGCAGCTTAGATTCTGGACCCTCCATGGAGCAGTACTTC. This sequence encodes CASSLDSGPSMEQYF.

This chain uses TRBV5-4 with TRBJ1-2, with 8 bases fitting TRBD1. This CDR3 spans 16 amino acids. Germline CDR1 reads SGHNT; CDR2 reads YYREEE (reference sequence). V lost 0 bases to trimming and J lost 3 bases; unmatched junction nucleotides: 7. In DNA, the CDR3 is TGTGCCAGCAGCTTGGGGAGAGACAGGGGAGACTATGGCTACACCTTC. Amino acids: CASSLGRDRGDYGYTF.

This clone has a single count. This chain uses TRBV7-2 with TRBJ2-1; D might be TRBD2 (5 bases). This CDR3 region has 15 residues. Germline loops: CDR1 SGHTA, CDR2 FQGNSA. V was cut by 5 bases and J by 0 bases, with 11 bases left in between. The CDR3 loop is CASSISGGSYNEQFF. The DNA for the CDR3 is TGTGCCAGCAGCATCAGCGGAGGCTCCTACAATGAGCAGTTCTTC.

Here the CDR3 DNA reads TGTGCCATCACCCAGACAGGTGGGAGGGACCAGGAGCAGTACTTC. Encoded protein: CAITQTGGRDQEQYF. The V call is TRBV10-3, the J call TRBJ2-7; possible D gene TRBD2, 7 bases. The CDR3 sequence is 15 residues long. V was clipped by 7 bases and J by 7 bases, with 23 bases between them. In germline, CDR1 is ENHRY, CDR2 SYGVKD.

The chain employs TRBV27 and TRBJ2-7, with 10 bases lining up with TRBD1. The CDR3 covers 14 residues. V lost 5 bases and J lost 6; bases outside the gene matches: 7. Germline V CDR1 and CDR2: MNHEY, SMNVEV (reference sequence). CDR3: CASSPGTGAGEQYF. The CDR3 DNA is TGTGCCAGCAGTCCCGGGACAGGGGCCGGCGAGCAGTACTTC.

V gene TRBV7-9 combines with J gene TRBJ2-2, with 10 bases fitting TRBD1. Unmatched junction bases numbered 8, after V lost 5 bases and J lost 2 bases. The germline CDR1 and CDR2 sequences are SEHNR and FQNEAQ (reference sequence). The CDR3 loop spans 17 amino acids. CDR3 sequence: CASSRSGDRGNTGELFF. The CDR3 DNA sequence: TGTGCCAGCAGCCGCAGTGGGGACAGGGGAAACACCGGGGAGCTGTTTTTT.

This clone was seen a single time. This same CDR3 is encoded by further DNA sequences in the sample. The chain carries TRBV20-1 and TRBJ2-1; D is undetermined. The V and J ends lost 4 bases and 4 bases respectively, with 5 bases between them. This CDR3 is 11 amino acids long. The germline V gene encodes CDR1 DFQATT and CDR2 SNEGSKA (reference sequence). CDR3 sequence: CSATPYNEQFF. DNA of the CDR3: TGCAGTGCTACTCCGTACAATGAGCAGTTCTTC.

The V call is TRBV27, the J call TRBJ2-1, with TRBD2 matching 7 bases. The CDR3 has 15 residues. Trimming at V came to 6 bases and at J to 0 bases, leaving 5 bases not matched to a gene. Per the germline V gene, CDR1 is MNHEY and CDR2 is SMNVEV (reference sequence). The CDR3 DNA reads TGTGCCAGCAGCCGCCCGGGGGGCTCCTACAATGAGCAGTTCTTC. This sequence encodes CASSRPGGSYNEQFF.

CDR3: CASSEQVNSPLHF. The DNA for the CDR3 is TGTGCCAGCAGTGAACAGGTTAATTCACCCCTCCACTTT. V usage is TRBV25-1 and J usage is TRBJ1-6; D is uncertain. Germline lookup yields CDR1 MGHDK and CDR2 SYGVNS. The CDR3 loop spans 13 amino acids. With 2 bases removed from V and 6 bases from J, the gap between germline ends came to 5 bases.

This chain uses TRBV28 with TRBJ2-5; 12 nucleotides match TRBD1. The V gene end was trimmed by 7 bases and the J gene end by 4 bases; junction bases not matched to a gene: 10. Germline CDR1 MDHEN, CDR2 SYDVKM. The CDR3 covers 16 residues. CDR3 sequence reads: CASTTLWDRGPETQYF. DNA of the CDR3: TGTGCCAGCACTACTCTTTGGGACAGGGGGCCAGAGACCCAGTACTTC.

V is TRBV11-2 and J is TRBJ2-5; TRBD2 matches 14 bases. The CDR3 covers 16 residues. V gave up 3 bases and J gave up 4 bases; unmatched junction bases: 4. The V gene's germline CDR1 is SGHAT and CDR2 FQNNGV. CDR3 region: CASSLGTSGSVETQYF. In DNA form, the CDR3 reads TGTGCCAGCAGCTTGGGGACTAGCGGGAGCGTAGAGACCCAGTACTTC. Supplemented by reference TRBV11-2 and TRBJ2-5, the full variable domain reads EAGVAQSPRYKIIEKRQSVAFWCNPISGHATLYWYQQILGQGPKLLIQFQNNGVVDDSQLPKDRFSAERLKGVDSTLKIQPAKLEDSAVYLCASSLGTSGSVETQYFGPGTRLLVL.

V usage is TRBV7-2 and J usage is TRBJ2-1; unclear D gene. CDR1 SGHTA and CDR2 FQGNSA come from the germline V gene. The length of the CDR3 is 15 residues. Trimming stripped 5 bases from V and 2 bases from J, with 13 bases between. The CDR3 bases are TGTGCCAGCAGCCAAGACCCGCTGCCCTACAATGAGCAGTTCTTC. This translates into CASSQDPLPYNEQFF.

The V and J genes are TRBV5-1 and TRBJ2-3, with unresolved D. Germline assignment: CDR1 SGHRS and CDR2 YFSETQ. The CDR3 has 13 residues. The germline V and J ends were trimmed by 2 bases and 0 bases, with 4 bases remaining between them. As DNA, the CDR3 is TGCGCCAGCAGCTTTGCTAGCACAGATACGCAGTATTTT. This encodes CASSFASTDTQYF.

The CDR3: CASSHPPGGYYNEQFF. CDR3 bases: TGCGCCAGCAGCCATCCCCCGGGGGGCTACTACAATGAGCAGTTCTTC. This chain connects TRBV4-1 to TRBJ2-1; tentatively, D is TRBD2 (7 bases). Trimming left V 3 bases short and J 3 bases short, with 15 bases between. The germline gives CDR1 MGHRA, CDR2 YSYEKL. The length of the CDR3 is 16 residues.

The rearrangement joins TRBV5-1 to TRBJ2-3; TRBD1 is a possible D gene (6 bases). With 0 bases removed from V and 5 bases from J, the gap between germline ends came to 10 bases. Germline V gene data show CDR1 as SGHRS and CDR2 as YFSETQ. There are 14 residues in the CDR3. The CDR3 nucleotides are TGCGCCAGCAGCTTGGCCTTGGGACAAGATACGCAGTATTTT. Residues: CASSLALGQDTQYF.

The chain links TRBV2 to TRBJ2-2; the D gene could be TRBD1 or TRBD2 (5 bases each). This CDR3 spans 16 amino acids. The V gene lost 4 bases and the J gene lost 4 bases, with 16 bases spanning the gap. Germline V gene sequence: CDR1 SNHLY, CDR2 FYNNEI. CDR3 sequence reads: CASSVWVKGTTGELFF. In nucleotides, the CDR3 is TGTGCCAGCAGTGTCTGGGTTAAGGGGACCACCGGGGAGCTGTTTTTT. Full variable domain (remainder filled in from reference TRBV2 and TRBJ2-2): EPEVTQTPSHQVTQMGQEVILRCVPISNHLYFYWYRQILGQKVEFLVSFYNNEISEKSEIFDDQFSVERPDGSNFTLKIRSTKLEDSAMYFCASSVWVKGTTGELFFGEGSRLTVL.

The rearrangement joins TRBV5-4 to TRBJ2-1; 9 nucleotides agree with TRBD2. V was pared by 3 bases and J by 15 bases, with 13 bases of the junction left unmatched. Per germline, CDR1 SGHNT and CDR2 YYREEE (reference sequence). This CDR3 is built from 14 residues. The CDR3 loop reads CASSSEGLAGQLFF. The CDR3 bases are TGTGCCAGCAGCTCGGAGGGGCTAGCGGGGCAGCTGTTCTTC.

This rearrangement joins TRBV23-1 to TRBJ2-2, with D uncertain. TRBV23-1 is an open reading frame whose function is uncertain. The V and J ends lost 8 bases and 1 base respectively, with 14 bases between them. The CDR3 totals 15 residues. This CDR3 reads CASSDGQLNTGELFF. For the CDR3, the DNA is TGCGCCAGCTCCGACGGGCAGCTGAACACCGGGGAGCTGTTTTTT.